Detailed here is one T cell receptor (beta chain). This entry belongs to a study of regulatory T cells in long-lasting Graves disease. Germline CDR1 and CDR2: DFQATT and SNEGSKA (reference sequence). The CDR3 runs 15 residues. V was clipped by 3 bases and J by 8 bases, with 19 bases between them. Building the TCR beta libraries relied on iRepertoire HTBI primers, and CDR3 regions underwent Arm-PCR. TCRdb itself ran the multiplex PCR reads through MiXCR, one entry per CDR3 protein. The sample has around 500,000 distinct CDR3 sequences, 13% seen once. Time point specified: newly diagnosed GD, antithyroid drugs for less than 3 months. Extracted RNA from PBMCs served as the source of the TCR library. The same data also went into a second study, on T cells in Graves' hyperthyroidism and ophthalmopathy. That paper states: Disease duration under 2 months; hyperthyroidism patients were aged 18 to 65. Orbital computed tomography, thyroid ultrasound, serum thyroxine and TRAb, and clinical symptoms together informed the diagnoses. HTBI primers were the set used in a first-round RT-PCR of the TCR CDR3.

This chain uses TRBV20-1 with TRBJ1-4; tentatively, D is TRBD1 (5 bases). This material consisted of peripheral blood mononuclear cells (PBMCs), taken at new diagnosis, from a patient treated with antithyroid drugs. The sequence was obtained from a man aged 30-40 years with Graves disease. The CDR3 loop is CSASRLHRPEEKLFF. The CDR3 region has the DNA TGCAGTGCTAGTAGACTCCACAGGCCGGAGGAAAAACTGTTTTTT.